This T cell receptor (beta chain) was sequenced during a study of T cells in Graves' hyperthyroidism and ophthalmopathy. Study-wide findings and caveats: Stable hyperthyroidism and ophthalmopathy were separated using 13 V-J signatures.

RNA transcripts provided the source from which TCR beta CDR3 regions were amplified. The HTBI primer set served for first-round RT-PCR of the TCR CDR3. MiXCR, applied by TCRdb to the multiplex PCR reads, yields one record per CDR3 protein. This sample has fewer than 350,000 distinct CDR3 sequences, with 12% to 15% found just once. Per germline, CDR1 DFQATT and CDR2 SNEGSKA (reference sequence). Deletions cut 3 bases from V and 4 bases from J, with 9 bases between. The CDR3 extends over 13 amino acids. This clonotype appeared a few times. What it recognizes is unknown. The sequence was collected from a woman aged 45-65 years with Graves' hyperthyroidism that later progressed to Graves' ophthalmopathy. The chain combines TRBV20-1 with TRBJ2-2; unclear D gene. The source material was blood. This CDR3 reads CSARSSATGELFF. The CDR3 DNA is TGCAGTGCTAGGTCCAGCGCCACCGGGGAGCTGTTTTTT.